These T cell receptor beta chains were read from a single sample in a study of cytomegalovirus exposure and HLA in healthy donors. Some clones are missing from TCRdb's copy, which holds only in-frame ones; the method was immunoSEQ multiplex PCR. Of roughly 140,000 clones in the sample, 70% were seen once. Sequencing was carried out using PBMCs. The receptors shown here come from a woman in her 30s in good health and CMV-seronegative. Each CDR3 is given with its conserved first and last residue. The order of the fields is V gene, clone size, D gene, J gene, CDR3 protein, CDR3 DNA. D genes are given only for firm matches. Expanded clones get a size class; other rows say once, few or many, or leave the size out.

TRBV28	NA	TRBD2	TRBJ2-3	CASSGTSGGQVTDTQYF	TGTGCCAGCAGTGGGACTAGCGGGGGGCAGGTCACAGATACGCAGTATTTT
TRBV27	NA	NA	TRBJ2-2	CASSLVYGELFF	TGTGCCAGCAGTTTAGTCTACGGGGAGCTGTTTTTT
TRBV7-9	NA	TRBD1	TRBJ1-4	CASSSYRGEKLFF	TGTGCCAGCAGCTCATACAGGGGGGAAAAACTGTTTTTT
TRBV6-1	NA	NA	TRBJ2-1	CASRELVMDEQFF	TGTGCCAGCAGGGAACTAGTAATGGATGAGCAGTTCTTC
TRBV28	NA	TRBD2	TRBJ2-3	CASRHPGLAGGTDTQYF	TGTGCCAGCAGGCACCCGGGACTAGCGGGGGGGACAGATACGCAGTATTTT
TRBV9	NA	NA	TRBJ1-2	CASSVRGRGDYGYTF	TGTGCCAGCAGCGTAAGAGGCAGGGGCGACTATGGCTACACCTTC
TRBV9	few	NA	TRBJ2-3	CASSVGRGGRTDTQYF	TGTGCCAGCAGCGTAGGGAGGGGGGGACGCACAGATACGCAGTATTTT
TRBV7-3	NA	NA	TRBJ2-3	CASSPGKGGETDTQYF	TGTGCCAGCAGCCCTGGCAAAGGGGGGGAAACAGATACGCAGTATTTT
TRBV6-6	NA	TRBD1	TRBJ1-3	CASSYGQGGNTIYF	TGTGCCAGCAGTTACGGACAGGGAGGAAACACCATATATTTT
TRBV19	NA	TRBD1	TRBJ1-1	CASRVDRDTEAFF	TGTGCCAGTAGGGTAGACAGGGACACTGAAGCTTTCTTT
TRBV27	NA	NA	TRBJ2-7	CASSSQTQGLLGEQYF	TGTGCCAGCAGTTCACAGACCCAGGGTCTACTGGGCGAGCAGTACTTC
TRBV18	NA	NA	TRBJ2-1	CASSPRGFNEQFF	TGTGCCAGCTCACCAAGGGGTTTCAATGAGCAGTTCTTC
TRBV2	NA	NA	TRBJ1-5	CASSGGRGAGQPQHF	TGTGCCAGCAGTGGGGGACGGGGGGCGGGTCAGCCCCAGCATTTT
TRBV4-1	NA	NA	TRBJ2-5	CASSHGGRMETQYF	TGCGCCAGCAGCCACGGGGGGCGAATGGAGACCCAGTACTTC
TRBV9	NA	NA	TRBJ2-1	CASSVGAGWTNEQFF	TGTGCCAGCAGCGTAGGAGCGGGTTGGACCAATGAGCAGTTCTTC
TRBV19	NA	TRBD1	TRBJ1-5	CASSRGQGNNQPQHF	TGTGCCAGTAGTCGGGGACAGGGGAACAATCAGCCCCAGCATTTT
TRBV7-3	NA	TRBD1	TRBJ2-1	CASSSGDSYYEQFF	TGTGCCAGCAGCTCCGGGGACAGCTACTATGAGCAGTTCTTC
TRBV2	few	NA	TRBJ2-1	CASRMNRDNEQFF	TGTGCCAGCAGGATGAACCGGGACAATGAGCAGTTCTTC
TRBV2	few	TRBD1	TRBJ1-2	CASSVTGDYGYTF	TGTGCCAGCAGTGTTACAGGGGACTATGGCTACACCTTC
TRBV7-9	NA	NA	TRBJ2-1	CASSLTGQSSYNEQFF	TGTGCCAGCAGCTTAACTGGACAGAGCTCCTACAATGAGCAGTTCTTC
TRBV5-1	few	TRBD1	TRBJ1-2	CASSGTGTGDGYTF	TGCGCCAGCAGCGGGACCGGGACAGGGGATGGCTACACCTTC
TRBV10-3	NA	TRBD1	TRBJ1-4	CAISESQGANNEKLFF	TGTGCCATCAGTGAGTCCCAGGGGGCCAATAATGAAAAACTGTTTTTT
TRBV7-9	few	NA	TRBJ2-1	CARAPYNEQFF	TGTGCCAGGGCCCCCTACAATGAGCAGTTCTTC
TRBV11-1	NA	TRBD2	TRBJ2-1	CASSSRTSGSIGEQFF	TGTGCCAGCAGCTCTCGGACTAGCGGGAGTATAGGAGAGCAGTTCTTC
TRBV28	NA	NA	TRBJ2-5	CASSPTGRDQETQYF	TGTGCCAGCAGCCCCACAGGGAGGGATCAAGAGACCCAGTACTTC
TRBV5-1	NA	TRBD1	TRBJ1-5	CASSLGPGQGNQPQHF	TGCGCCAGCAGCTTGGGACCGGGACAGGGGAATCAGCCCCAGCATTTT
TRBV7-8	NA	TRBD2	TRBJ2-1	CASSPNGLANHYNEQFF	TGTGCCAGCAGCCCTAACGGACTAGCGAACCACTACAATGAGCAGTTCTTC
TRBV6-5	NA	NA	TRBJ2-1	CASSKKGEHEQFF	TGTGCCAGCAGTAAAAAGGGGGAGCATGAGCAGTTCTTC
TRBV5-8	few	NA	TRBJ1-4	CASSLRGVEKLFF	TGTGCCAGCAGCTTGCGGGGGGTTGAAAAACTGTTTTTT
TRBV5-1	few	NA	TRBJ2-1	CASVQWAGTYNEQFF	TGCGCCAGCGTGCAATGGGCGGGAACCTACAATGAGCAGTTCTTC
TRBV9	few	TRBD2	TRBJ2-5	CASSVGASGRTGRETQYF	TGTGCCAGCAGCGTAGGAGCTAGCGGGAGGACCGGGCGAGAGACCCAGTACTTC
TRBV27	few	TRBD1	TRBJ2-6	CASSWTGASSGANVLTF	TGTGCCAGCAGTTGGACAGGGGCTAGCTCTGGGGCCAACGTCCTGACTTTC
TRBV13	NA	TRBD1	TRBJ2-7	CASSNNRGPHSYEQYF	TGTGCCAGCAGCAACAACAGGGGACCGCACTCCTACGAGCAGTACTTC
TRBV10-3	NA	TRBD2	TRBJ2-2	CAIRTSGSISTGELFF	TGTGCCATCAGGACTAGCGGGAGTATTTCTACCGGGGAGCTGTTTTTT
TRBV18	NA	TRBD1	TRBJ1-2	CASSPRGTGDFGYTF	TGTGCCAGCTCACCACGCGGGACAGGGGATTTTGGCTACACCTTC
TRBV6-5	few	TRBD1	TRBJ2-7	CASSYSRTGWGYEQYF	TGTGCCAGCAGTTACTCGCGGACAGGGTGGGGTTACGAGCAGTACTTC
TRBV9	NA	TRBD1	TRBJ2-7	CASSARQGGTPYEQYF	TGTGCCAGCAGCGCCAGACAGGGGGGTACGCCCTACGAGCAGTACTTC
TRBV10-1	few	NA	TRBJ1-5	CASSESTEGISNQPQHF	TGCGCCAGCAGTGAGTCGACGGAGGGGATAAGCAATCAGCCCCAGCATTTT
TRBV7-2	NA	TRBD1	TRBJ1-6	CASRPTGGSPLHF	TGTGCCAGCAGGCCTACAGGGGGTTCACCCCTCCACTTT
TRBV2	NA	NA	TRBJ1-5	CASSGSTGGSNQPQHF	TGTGCCAGCAGTGGTTCAACTGGGGGGAGCAATCAGCCCCAGCATTTT
TRBV9	NA	NA	TRBJ1-1	CASSADRWGHTEAFF	TGTGCCAGCAGCGCAGACAGGTGGGGTCACACTGAAGCTTTCTTT
TRBV4-1	few	TRBD1	TRBJ1-2	CASSQVEPGQGASYTF	TGCGCCAGCAGCCAAGTAGAACCGGGACAGGGGGCTAGCTACACCTTC
TRBV5-6	NA	NA	TRBJ2-3	CASSRLIRDPDTQYF	TGTGCCAGCAGCCGCCTCATCAGGGATCCAGATACGCAGTATTTT
TRBV2	NA	NA	TRBJ1-2	CASSEVGGFVDYGYTF	TGTGCCAGCAGTGAAGTCGGCGGGTTCGTTGACTATGGCTACACCTTC
TRBV18	NA	TRBD1	TRBJ2-7	CASSPGGQGISYEQYF	TGTGCCAGCTCACCAGGAGGACAGGGGATATCCTACGAGCAGTACTTC
TRBV4-1	NA	NA	TRBJ2-1	CASSRRGIRLYEQFF	TGCGCCAGCAGCCGACGAGGGATAAGGCTTTATGAGCAGTTCTTC
TRBV29-1	NA	NA	TRBJ1-1	CSVEDAESLNTEAFF	TGCAGCGTTGAAGATGCGGAATCATTAAACACTGAAGCTTTCTTT
TRBV7-2	NA	NA	TRBJ1-2	CASSSGRNYGYTF	TGTGCCAGCAGCTCAGGAAGGAACTATGGCTACACCTTC
TRBV6-1	NA	NA	TRBJ2-5	CASSEQDQETQYF	TGTGCCAGCAGTGAACAGGATCAAGAGACCCAGTACTTC
TRBV19	few	TRBD1	TRBJ1-5	CASLDRVGNQPQHF	TGTGCCAGCTTAGACAGGGTCGGCAATCAGCCCCAGCATTTT
TRBV27	NA	NA	TRBJ2-3	CASSPGVTVTDTQYF	TGTGCCAGCAGTCCGGGGGTGACAGTCACAGATACGCAGTATTTT
TRBV5-1	few	TRBD2	TRBJ2-5	CASSLVLAGEETQYF	TGCGCCAGCAGCTTGGTACTAGCGGGGGAAGAGACCCAGTACTTC
TRBV29-1	NA	TRBD2	TRBJ2-1	CSVPTSGFGEQFF	TGCAGCGTTCCGACTAGCGGGTTTGGTGAGCAGTTCTTC
TRBV5-1	NA	NA	TRBJ2-7	CASSLSTDPYEQYF	TGCGCCAGCAGCTTGAGCACAGATCCTTACGAGCAGTACTTC
TRBV7-3	NA	TRBD1	TRBJ2-5	CASSPSGTGKETQYF	TGTGCCAGCAGCCCTTCCGGGACAGGGAAAGAGACCCAGTACTTC
TRBV5-8	few	NA	TRBJ1-5	CASSPDGGQGAGQPQHF	TGTGCCAGCAGCCCCGACGGAGGGCAGGGAGCCGGTCAGCCCCAGCATTTT
TRBV5-1	NA	NA	TRBJ2-1	CASSLEFGAPYNEQFF	TGCGCCAGCAGCTTGGAGTTTGGGGCCCCTTACAATGAGCAGTTCTTC
TRBV30	NA	TRBD2	TRBJ2-3	CAWTSGLSTDTQYF	TGTGCCTGGACTAGCGGGCTTAGCACAGATACGCAGTATTTT
TRBV30	NA	NA	TRBJ1-5	CAGSSGMGQPQHF	TGTGCCGGGTCATCAGGGATGGGTCAGCCCCAGCATTTT
TRBV7-3	few	NA	TRBJ2-7	CASSSPLREHFNHGYF	TGTGCCAGCAGCTCTCCCCTCCGGGAACACTTCAACCACGGGTACTTC